The clone carrying this T cell receptor (beta chain) showed up just once. A Seattle source enrolled patients during active infection and followed them longitudinally. Germline loops: CDR1 MGHRA, CDR2 YSYEKL. Trimming took 1 base from V and 0 from J, leaving 12 bases between them. The CDR3 spans 16 residues. The sample belongs to a study of blood T cell repertoires in COVID-19. Assay: immunoSEQ multiplex PCR; the TCRdb copy retains only in-frame clones and omits some. The sample consists of 270,000 or so clones, roughly 89% of them appearing once. V gene TRBV4-1 combines with J gene TRBJ1-2; a possible D gene is TRBD1 (6 bases). This sequence originates from a woman younger than 45 with COVID-19, enrolled during active disease. Sequencing was carried out using peripheral blood. The CDR3 reads CASSQGQVSSNYGYTF. The DNA for the CDR3 is TGCGCCAGCAGCCAAGGACAGGTATCCTCTAACTATGGCTACACCTTC.